This is a list of T cell receptor beta chains from one sample in a study of response to subunit inactivated influenza vaccine. TCRdb reanalysed the RT-PCR reads using MiXCR and keeps one entry per CDR3 protein. Of 650,000 or so distinct CDR3 sequences in the sample, 14% were seen once. The sequencing used PBMCs from blood, collected less than 15 days before vaccination. These receptors were taken from a man aged 45-60 years who received an inactivated influenza vaccine. Each CDR3 is given with its conserved first and last residue. A D gene is named only where the DNA matches it firmly. Clone size is given for some rows only: seen once, a few or many times, or a class if the clone is expanded.

>TRBJ2-7|TRBV2|-|few
TGTGCCAGCAGTGTTTACAGTTCTTACGAGCAGTACTTC
CASSVYSSYEQYF
>TRBJ2-7|TRBV20-1|TRBD2|-
TGCAGTGCTAAAGCGGGAGAGGCAACCTACGAGCAGTACTTC
CSAKAGEATYEQYF
>TRBJ2-4|TRBV5-5|TRBD1|few
TGTGCCAGCAGCCCGACAGGACAGGGAAACATTCAGTACTTC
CASSPTGQGNIQYF
>TRBJ2-7|TRBV12-3/TRBV12-4|TRBD1|-
TGTGCCAGCCGGCTGACAGGGGTGGAGTACGAGCAGTACTTC
CASRLTGVEYEQYF
>TRBJ2-1|TRBV27|TRBD2|-
TGTGCCAGCAGTTGGAGCGGGGGGAACTACAATGAGCAGTTCTTC
CASSWSGGNYNEQFF
>TRBJ2-1|TRBV7-8|TRBD1|many
TGTGCCAGCAGCATAGACAGGGGTGGACCTAATGAGCAGTTCTTC
CASSIDRGGPNEQFF
>TRBJ1-1|TRBV19|-|once
TGTGCCAGTAGTATTCTGGACCGGTACACTGAAGCTTTCTTT
CASSILDRYTEAFF
>TRBJ2-7|TRBV5-4|TRBD2|-
TGTGCCAGCAGCCGCGGACTAGCGGGAGGGTCCCACGAGCAGTACTTC
CASSRGLAGGSHEQYF
>TRBJ2-5|TRBV12-3/TRBV12-4|-|-
TGTACCAGCAGTTTAGTGTGGGTAGGCAGCCAAGAGACCCAGTACTTC
CTSSLVWVGSQETQYF
>TRBJ2-7|TRBV5-6|-|few
TGTGCCAGCAGCTCCGGTTCTCCTGGCTACGAGCAGTACTTC
CASSSGSPGYEQYF
>TRBJ1-2|TRBV5-5|-|-
TGTGCCAGCAGCCCGGCAGGGTCGCAAAACTATGGCTACACCTTC
CASSPAGSQNYGYTF
>TRBJ2-2|TRBV6-2/TRBV6-3|-|many
TGTGCCAGCAGTTACTCGCAGGGGGGAGCGAACACCGGGGAGCTGTTTTTT
CASSYSQGGANTGELFF
>TRBJ2-7|TRBV15|-|-
TGTGCCACCAGCAGAGGTGGCAGCTCCTACGAGCAGTACTTC
CATSRGGSSYEQYF
>TRBJ2-5|TRBV12-3/TRBV12-4|-|many
TGTGCCAGCACAGTTAGCACTCAGTCGGCGGAGACCCAGTACTTC
CASTVSTQSAETQYF
>TRBJ2-7|TRBV7-2|-|-
TGTGCCAGCAGCCCACGCCGGGCCCTGAACTCCTACGAGCAGTACTTC
CASSPRRALNSYEQYF
>TRBJ1-4|TRBV12-3/TRBV12-4|-|-
TGTGCCAGCACCCTGGGGGGGTTTGGTCATAATGAAAAACTGTTTTTT
CASTLGGFGHNEKLFF
>TRBJ1-3|TRBV14|-|-
TGTGCCAGCAGCCAAACGGGAGGGACGGTCTTCAGCGGCACCATATATTTT
CASSQTGGTVFSGTIYF
>TRBJ2-7|TRBV5-1|TRBD1|many
TGCGCCAGCAGCTTGGTACAGGGGGACGAGCAGTACTTC
CASSLVQGDEQYF
>TRBJ2-1|TRBV27|-|-
TGTGCCAGCAGTTTAAGTAGGGAGGCCTACAATGAGCAGTTCTTC
CASSLSREAYNEQFF
>TRBJ2-3|TRBV19|-|-
TGTGCCAGTAGTAAGACCGGGCAGCAGTATTTT
CASSKTGQQYF
>TRBJ2-1|TRBV6-2/TRBV6-3|TRBD2|-
TGTGCCAGCAGAACCATAGCCGGGACTAGCGGTCCGAGCTCCTACAATGAGCAGTTCTTC
CASRTIAGTSGPSSYNEQFF
>TRBJ2-7|TRBV20-1|TRBD1|-
TGCAGTGCTAGAGATCCCAGGGGGACGGGCGAGCAGTACTTC
CSARDPRGTGEQYF
>TRBJ2-6|TRBV28|-|few
TGTGCCAGCAGCCCCTCGAGGGGACGGGGCTCTGGGGCCAACGTCCTGACTTTC
CASSPSRGRGSGANVLTF
>TRBJ2-3|TRBV20-1|-|few
TGCAGTGCTGACAGGACAGATACGCAGTATTTT
CSADRTDTQYF
>TRBJ2-1|TRBV12-3/TRBV12-4|TRBD1|few
TGTGCCAACCAGCGGGACAGGGGGTTGTTCTTC
CANQRDRGLFF
>TRBJ2-7|TRBV4-3|-|-
TGCGCCAGCAGCGAGAACGGGAGAGCAAGCGAGCAGTACTTC
CASSENGRASEQYF
>TRBJ2-1|TRBV28|-|few
TGTGCCAGCAGTTTACGACAGCCCCAGTTCTTC
CASSLRQPQFF
>TRBJ2-3|TRBV5-1|-|once
TGCGCCAGCAGCTTACCGGTCACAGATACGCAGTATTTT
CASSLPVTDTQYF
>TRBJ1-1|TRBV20-1|TRBD1|-
TGCAGTGCTGCCCGGGACAGCAAGAACACTGAAGCTTTCTTT
CSAARDSKNTEAFF
>TRBJ2-7|TRBV20-1|TRBD2|few
TGCAGTGCTAGTGTTAGCGGGAGGCCCCGCACCTACGAGCAGTACTTC
CSASVSGRPRTYEQYF
>TRBJ1-6|TRBV2|-|few
TGTGCCAGCAGTGAGTGGGGGACTGATAATTCACCCCTCCACTTT
CASSEWGTDNSPLHF
>TRBJ1-6|TRBV9|-|many
TGTGCCAGCAGCAACTCCGGTGGGACACCCCTCCACTTT
CASSNSGGTPLHF
>TRBJ2-7|TRBV5-1|TRBD2|few
TGCGCCAGCAGCTTGGGCCCCGGGAGGGGGACTACGGGACTAGCGGGAGAGCAGTACTTC
CASSLGPGRGTTGLAGEQYF
>TRBJ2-1|TRBV6-5|-|-
TGTGCCAGCAGTTCGGCACAGGGAGGAGACTACAATGAGCAGTTCTTC
CASSSAQGGDYNEQFF
>TRBJ2-6|TRBV20-1|TRBD1|few
TGCAGTGCTAGAGATCCCAGGACAGGGGGCGGAGATGGGGCCAACGTCCTGACTTTC
CSARDPRTGGGDGANVLTF